Listed here is a single TCR beta chain. Its antigen is unidentified. TCRdb reprocessed the reads with MiXCR, giving one entry per CDR3 protein. The sample yields roughly 500,000 distinct CDR3 sequences, roughly a third seen once. The sample comes from a study of T cell repertoires in cytomegalovirus infection. Overall study: It was the public TCR beta signatures that indicated both CMV infection and matching HLA type.

Germline CDR1 reads SGHDN; CDR2 reads FVKESK. Trimming cost V 4 bases and J 5 bases, with 14 bases left between them. The CDR3 contains 14 residues. Study findings and constraints: CMV-specific HLA-C-restricted TCR beta clonotypes dominated the ex vivo response.

The rearrangement uses TRBV14 and TRBJ2-5; tentatively, D is TRBD2 (5 bases). This TCR was sampled from a human donor in good health (CMV status not recorded). Some clones in this sample may be carry-over from other donors' samples. The sequences come from cultured PBMCs, collected from culture after CMV antigen stimulation. The CDR3, as DNA: TGTGCCAGCAGCCTACTAGTAGGACGGGAGACCCAGTACTTC. It translates to CASSLLVGRETQYF.